This paragraph covers one TCR beta chain sequence. CDR1 and CDR2 (germline): SGHTA, FQGNSA. There are 19 residues in the CDR3. The V gene lost 1 base and the J gene lost 3 bases, with 24 bases spanning the gap. This sample was taken from a study of blood T cell repertoires in COVID-19. Background on the study: PBMCs, B-cell-depleted T cells, or T cells provided the cDNA or gDNA that made up the material.

In the original workflow: The assay estimated nucleated cells by amplifying reference gene primers. Some clones are missing from TCRdb's copy, which holds only in-frame ones; the method was immunoSEQ multiplex PCR. V, J and clone size were drawn from that table, and D and trimming were deduced from the DNA. The data hold some 66,000 clones, with approximately 91% observed a single time. Sequencing input: peripheral blood. The J gene is TRBJ1-1, the V gene TRBV7-2; maybe TRBD1 (5 bases). The sequence was obtained from a human donor in a cohort sampled during active COVID-19. The CDR3: CASSLVAGGMVTLHTEAFF. CDR3 nucleotides: TGTGCCAGCAGCTTAGTAGCGGGGGGGATGGTGACATTGCACACTGAAGCTTTCTTT.